The 6 T cell receptor beta chains below were found in one sample sequenced in a study of blood T cell repertoires in COVID-19. TCRdb's table, derived via immunoSEQ multiplex PCR, lists solely in-frame clones and lacks some. Among about 190,000 clones listed, 75% to 90% were seen once. Sequencing input: peripheral blood. These receptors came from a woman aged 35 to 49 with acute or convalescent COVID-19.

The rearrangement links TRBV28 to TRBJ2-3, with 10 bases that match TRBD2. The CDR3 is 15 amino acids. The V and J ends lost 2 bases and 1 base, in that order; junction bases with no gene match: 0. Germline V lookup: CDR1 MDHEN, CDR2 SYDVKM. For the CDR3, the DNA is TGTGCCAGCAGTTTAGGGACTAGCGGCACAGATACGCAGTATTTT. It translates to CASSLGTSGTDTQYF.

This clone occurred once. V gene TRBV19 combines with J gene TRBJ2-3; 10 bases align to TRBD2. V lost 3 bases and J lost 1; bases outside the gene matches: 10. The CDR3 spans 18 residues. Germline V lookup: CDR1 LNHDA, CDR2 SQIVND (reference sequence). CDR3 DNA sequence: TGTGCCAGTAGTATGTCCCTAGCGGGAGTGGGGGGCACAGATACGCAGTATTTT. It specifies CASSMSLAGVGGTDTQYF.

The chain combines TRBV7-9 with TRBJ1-1, with D possibly matching TRBD1 (6 bases). This CDR3 is built from 15 residues. V shed 6 bases and J shed 1 base, with 15 bases lying between them. Germline loops: CDR1 SEHNR, CDR2 FQNEAQ (reference sequence). CDR3 nucleotides: TGTGCCAGCAGACCACCGGGACAAGAGAACACTGAAGCTTTCTTT. It translates to CASRPPGQENTEAFF.

In this sample, this clone turned up many times. V is TRBV5-1 and J is TRBJ1-1, with D hard to call. The length of the CDR3 is 13 residues. Germline-derived CDR1 and CDR2 are SGHRS and YFSETQ. Trimming pared 4 bases from V and 1 base from J, leaving 8 bases between. CDR3 sequence reads: CASSTTPNTEAFF. CDR3 DNA: TGCGCCAGCAGCACCACTCCGAACACTGAAGCTTTCTTT.

This chain joins TRBV7-2 and TRBJ1-5; 7 nucleotides agree with TRBD1. Germline loops: CDR1 SGHTA, CDR2 FQGNSA. CDR3 length equals 14 residues. With V trimmed by 6 bases and J by 7 bases, 9 bases remained unmatched. The CDR3 nucleotides read TGTGCCAGCAGTCCAGGGGGATCGGGACAGCCCCAGCATTTT. Its translation is CASSPGGSGQPQHF.

The V and J genes are TRBV2 and TRBJ2-5; 9 bases line up with TRBD2. V lost 9 bases to trimming and J lost 1 base; unmatched junction nucleotides: 6. CDR1 and CDR2 (germline): SNHLY, FYNNEI. The CDR3 contains 14 residues. This chain's CDR3 is CARRAGGFQETQYF. The CDR3 nucleotides are TGTGCCAGAAGAGCGGGGGGATTCCAAGAGACCCAGTACTTC.